The source of this TCR beta chain is a study of T cell responses to AZD1222 COVID-19 vaccine (dated by TCRdb to 2020 to 2022). Some background on the complete study: TCR sequencing was performed for roughly 250 trial participants, of whom 207 were given two doses of AZD1222 and roughly 25 were given two doses of MenACWY control vaccine. Enrollment into the trials was organized by age into subgroups of 18-55, 56-69 and 70-plus years, and those subgroups contained roughly 150, 30 and 60 TCR-sequenced participants, respectively. Overall study outcomes, separate from this receptor: Most participants were white British and females outnumbered males, and the authors suggested that clonal diversity may have been underestimated. Epitopes outside the regions mutated in the B.1.351 and B.1.1.7 variants were reportedly recognized by nearly half of the unique spike-specific TCRs. Because no day 14 peak-response samples were available, repertoires were characterized only after the peak T cell response. Conclusions about previously exposed vaccinees were limited because only six or seven AZD1222 recipients were SARS-CoV-2 seropositive at baseline. Spike-specific TCR breadth and depth rose significantly after two AZD1222 doses compared with day 0 and with MenACWY recipients. Vaccine-associated CD4 TCRs spanned the whole spike protein, with dominant responses in regions 160-218 and 743-854. The 56-69-year group was small, and its depth increase did not reach significance, likely because of low power.

The CDR3 regions of human TCRbeta chains were analyzed by immunosequencing. In the source study's methods: TCRs in the repertoires were compared against a reference library of SARS-CoV-2-specific TCRs that had been generated with the MIRA antigen-specificity platform. Breadth was defined as the fraction of unique TCRs that were SARS-CoV-2-associated, and depth was defined as the fraction of total T cells that were SARS-CoV-2-associated. Each spike-specific TCR was assigned to its reactive spike region and to a CD4 or CD8 class using the MIRA data. Log10-transformed breadth and depth values were compared by one-way ANOVA with Sidak's multiple comparisons tests. The table comes from immuneACCESS by way of TCRdb, which keeps in-frame sequences with V and J called. Part of the clones is missing from these tables; in studies checked, under half for an unresolved V gene and the rest for unknown reasons. The D gene and trimming were derived from the DNA, and the V and J assignments and clone size from that table. The sample contains approximately 130,000 clones, roughly nine tenths of them found a single time. About 9.5% of the sample comes from the top ten.

What this sample's time point label stands for: about 28 days (+/-7) after the second vaccine dose. AZD1222 recipients whose second dose came at about 4 weeks and those whose second dose came at about 12 weeks were combined into one group, since spike-specific TCR depth and breadth did not differ between the two schedules. Samples from vaccinated people were obtained from the UK trials COV001 and COV002, which included a single-blind randomized controlled phase 2/3 trial of AZD1222 (ChAdOx1 nCoV-19) in healthy adults. For TCRbeta chain sequencing, PBMC samples were collected from trial participants at day 0 and at day 28 after the second dose. Note on this clone: What antigen it recognizes has not been identified. No base quality values were provided; no much bigger clone lies one nucleotide off.

The germline V gene specifies MRHNA as CDR1 and SNTAGT as CDR2. Trimming removed 0 bases from V and 0 bases from J, leaving 6 bases between the germline ends. The CDR3 has 15 amino acids, counting the end cysteine and phenylalanine. CDR3 DNA is the only sequence kept; it has 45 bases, read in frame from the first base. The origin of this receptor is an adult who received the AZD1222 COVID-19 vaccine. This sample comprised peripheral blood, obtained 28 days after the second AZD1222 dose. The chain is assembled from TRBV6-4 and TRBJ2-1, with TRBD2 as a weak D call on 6 bases. This receptor carries the CDR3 CASSDSAGSYNEQFF. The nucleotide sequence is TGTGCCAGCAGTGACTCAGCGGGCTCCTACAATGAGCAGTTCTTC.